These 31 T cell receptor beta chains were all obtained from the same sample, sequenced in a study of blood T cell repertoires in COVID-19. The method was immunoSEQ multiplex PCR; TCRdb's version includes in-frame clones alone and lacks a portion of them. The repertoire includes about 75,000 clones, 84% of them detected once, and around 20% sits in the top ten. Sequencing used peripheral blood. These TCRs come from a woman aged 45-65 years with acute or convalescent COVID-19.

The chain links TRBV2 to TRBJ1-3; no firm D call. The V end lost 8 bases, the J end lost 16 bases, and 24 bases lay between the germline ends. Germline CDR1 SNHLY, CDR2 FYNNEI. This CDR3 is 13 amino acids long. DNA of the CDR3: TGTGCCAGCCGGGAGGGAGGCTATGGAAACCTGTATTTT. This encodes CASREGGYGNLYF. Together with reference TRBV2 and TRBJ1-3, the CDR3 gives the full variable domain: EPEVTQTPSHQVTQMGQEVILRCVPISNHLYFYWYRQILGQKVEFLVSFYNNEISEKSEIFDDQFSVERPDGSNFTLKIRSTKLEDSAMYFCASREGGYGNLYFGEGSWLTVV.

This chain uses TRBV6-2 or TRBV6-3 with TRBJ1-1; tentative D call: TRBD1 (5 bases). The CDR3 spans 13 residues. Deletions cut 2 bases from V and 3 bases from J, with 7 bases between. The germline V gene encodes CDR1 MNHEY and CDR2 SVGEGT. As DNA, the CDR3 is TGTGCCAGCAGTTACCAGGGCGACACTGAAGCTTTCTTT. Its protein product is CASSYQGDTEAFF.

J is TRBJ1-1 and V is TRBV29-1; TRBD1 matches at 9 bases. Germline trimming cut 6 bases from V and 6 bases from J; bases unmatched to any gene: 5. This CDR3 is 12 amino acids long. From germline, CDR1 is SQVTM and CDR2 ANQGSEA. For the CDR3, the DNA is TGCAGCGTCGATGGACAGGGGCCTGAAGCTTTCTTT. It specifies CSVDGQGPEAFF.

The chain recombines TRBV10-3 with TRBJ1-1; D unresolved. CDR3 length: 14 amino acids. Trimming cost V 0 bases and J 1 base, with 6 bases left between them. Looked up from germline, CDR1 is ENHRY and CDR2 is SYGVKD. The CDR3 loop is CAISESPENTEAFF. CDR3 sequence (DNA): TGTGCCATCAGTGAGTCACCAGAGAACACTGAAGCTTTCTTT.

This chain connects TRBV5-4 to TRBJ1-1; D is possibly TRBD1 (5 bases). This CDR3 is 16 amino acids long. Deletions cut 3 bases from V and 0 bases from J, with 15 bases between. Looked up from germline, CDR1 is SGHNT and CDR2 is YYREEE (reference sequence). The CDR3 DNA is TGTGCCAGCAGCTCAAGACAGTTTTCCATGAACACTGAAGCTTTCTTT. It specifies CASSSRQFSMNTEAFF.

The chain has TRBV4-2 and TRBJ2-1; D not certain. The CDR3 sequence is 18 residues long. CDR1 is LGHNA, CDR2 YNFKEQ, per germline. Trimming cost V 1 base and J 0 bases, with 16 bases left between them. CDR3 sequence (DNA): TGTGCCAGCAGCCAAGCACTTCTTCCCAGCGACTCCTACAATGAGCAGTTCTTC. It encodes CASSQALLPSDSYNEQFF.

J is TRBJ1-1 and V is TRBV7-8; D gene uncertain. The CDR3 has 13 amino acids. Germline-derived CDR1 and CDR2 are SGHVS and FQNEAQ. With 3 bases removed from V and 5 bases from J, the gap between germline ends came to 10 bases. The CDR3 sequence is CASSLFGSTEAFF. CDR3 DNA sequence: TGTGCCAGCAGCTTGTTTGGGAGTACTGAAGCTTTCTTT. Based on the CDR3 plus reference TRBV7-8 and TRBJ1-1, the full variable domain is GAGVSQSPRYKVAKRGQDVALRCDPISGHVSLFWYQQALGQGPEFLTYFQNEAQLDKSGLPSDRFFAERPEGSVSTLKIQRTQQEDSAVYLCASSLFGSTEAFFGQGTRLTVV.

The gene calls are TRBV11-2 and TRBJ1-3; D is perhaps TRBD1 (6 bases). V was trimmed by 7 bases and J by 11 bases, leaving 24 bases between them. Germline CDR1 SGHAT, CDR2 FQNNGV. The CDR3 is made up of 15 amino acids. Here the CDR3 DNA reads TGTGCCAGCACCCCCCCCGGGACACCAAATGTCCCCATATATTTT. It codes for CASTPPGTPNVPIYF.

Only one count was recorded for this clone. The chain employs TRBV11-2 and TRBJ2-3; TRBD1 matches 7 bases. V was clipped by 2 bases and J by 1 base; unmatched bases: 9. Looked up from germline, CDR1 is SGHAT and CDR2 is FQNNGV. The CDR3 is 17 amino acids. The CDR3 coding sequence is TGTGCCAGCAGCTTAACCATGACAGGGTTCGGCACAGATACGCAGTATTTT. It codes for CASSLTMTGFGTDTQYF.

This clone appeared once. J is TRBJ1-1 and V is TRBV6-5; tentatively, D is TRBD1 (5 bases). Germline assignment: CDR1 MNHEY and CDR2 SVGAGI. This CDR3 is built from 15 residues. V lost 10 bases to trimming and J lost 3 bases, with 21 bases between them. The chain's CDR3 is CATRPEGLIHTEAFF. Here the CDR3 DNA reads TGTGCCACCAGGCCCGAGGGACTGATCCACACTGAAGCTTTCTTT.

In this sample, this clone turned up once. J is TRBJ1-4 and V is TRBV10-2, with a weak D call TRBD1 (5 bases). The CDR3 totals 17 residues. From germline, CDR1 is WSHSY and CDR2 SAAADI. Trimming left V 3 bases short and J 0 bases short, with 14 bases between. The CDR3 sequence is CASSEIRGGATNEKLFF. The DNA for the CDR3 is TGCGCCAGCAGTGAAATAAGGGGAGGTGCAACTAATGAAAAACTGTTTTTT.

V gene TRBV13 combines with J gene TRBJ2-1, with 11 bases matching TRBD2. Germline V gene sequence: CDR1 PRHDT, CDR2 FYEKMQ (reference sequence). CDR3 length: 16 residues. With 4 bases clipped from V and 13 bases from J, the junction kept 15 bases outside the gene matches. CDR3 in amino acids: CASSSRWLAGGPEQFF. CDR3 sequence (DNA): TGTGCCAGCAGCTCCCGGTGGTTAGCGGGAGGGCCGGAACAGTTCTTC.

The CDR3 sequence: CAWSPPGRGGNQPQHF. The CDR3 nucleotides read TGTGCCTGGAGCCCCCCCGGGCGGGGAGGCAATCAGCCCCAGCATTTT. V gene TRBV30 combines with J gene TRBJ1-5; D remains ambiguous. V was shortened by 3 bases and J by 2 bases, with 17 bases between the two germline ends. This CDR3 spans 16 amino acids. Germline lookup yields CDR1 GTSNPN and CDR2 SVGIG (reference sequence).

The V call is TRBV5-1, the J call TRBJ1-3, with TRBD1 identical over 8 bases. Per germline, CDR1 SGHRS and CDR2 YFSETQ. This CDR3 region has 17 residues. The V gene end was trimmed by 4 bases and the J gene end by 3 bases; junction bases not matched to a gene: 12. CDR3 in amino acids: CASSPELRTGHGNTIYF. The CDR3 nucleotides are TGCGCCAGCAGCCCAGAATTAAGGACAGGGCATGGAAACACCATATATTTT. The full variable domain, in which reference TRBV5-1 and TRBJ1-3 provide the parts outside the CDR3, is KAGVTQTPRYLIKTRGQQVTLSCSPISGHRSVSWYQQTPGQGLQFLFEYFSETQRNKGNFPGRFSGRQFSNSRSEMNVSTLELGDSALYLCASSPELRTGHGNTIYFGEGSWLTVV.

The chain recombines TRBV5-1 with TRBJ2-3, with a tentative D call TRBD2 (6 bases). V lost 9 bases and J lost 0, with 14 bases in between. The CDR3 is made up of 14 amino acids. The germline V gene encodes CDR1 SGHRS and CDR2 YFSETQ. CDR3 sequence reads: CATSQRASTDTQYF. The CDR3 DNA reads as TGCGCCACCTCGCAGCGGGCTAGCACAGATACGCAGTATTTT.

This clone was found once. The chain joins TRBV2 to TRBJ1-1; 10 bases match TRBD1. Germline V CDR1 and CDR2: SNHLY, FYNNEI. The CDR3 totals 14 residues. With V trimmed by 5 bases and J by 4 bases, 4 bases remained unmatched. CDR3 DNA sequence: TGTGCCAGCAGTAGACAGGGGGCCGGCACTGAAGCTTTCTTT. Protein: CASSRQGAGTEAFF.

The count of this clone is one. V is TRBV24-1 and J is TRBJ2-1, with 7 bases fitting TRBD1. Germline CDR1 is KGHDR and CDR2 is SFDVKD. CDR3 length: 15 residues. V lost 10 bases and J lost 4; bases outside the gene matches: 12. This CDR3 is CATELGGAGYNEQFF. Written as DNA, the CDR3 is TGTGCCACGGAGTTAGGGGGCGCCGGATACAATGAGCAGTTCTTC.

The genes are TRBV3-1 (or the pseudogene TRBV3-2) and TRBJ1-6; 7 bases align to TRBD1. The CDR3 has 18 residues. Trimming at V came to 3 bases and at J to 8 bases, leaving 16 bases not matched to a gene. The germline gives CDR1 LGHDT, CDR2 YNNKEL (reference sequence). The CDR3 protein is CASSHCCATGKVDSPLHF. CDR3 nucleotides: TGTGCCAGCAGCCATTGTTGCGCGACAGGGAAGGTTGATTCACCCCTCCACTTT.

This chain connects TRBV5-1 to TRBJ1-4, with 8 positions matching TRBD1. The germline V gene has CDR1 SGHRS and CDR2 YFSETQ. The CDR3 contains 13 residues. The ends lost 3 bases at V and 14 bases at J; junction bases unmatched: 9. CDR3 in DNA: TGCGCCAGCAGCTCCGGACAGGGCCAGGTTCTGTTTTTT. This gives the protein CASSSGQGQVLFF.

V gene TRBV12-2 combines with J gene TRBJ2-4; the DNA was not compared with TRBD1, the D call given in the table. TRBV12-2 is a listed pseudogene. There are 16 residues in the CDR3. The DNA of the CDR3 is TGTGCAAGTCGCGTAAAACACAGGGAAGGTAAAAACATTCAGTACTTC. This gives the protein CASRVKHREGKNIQYF.

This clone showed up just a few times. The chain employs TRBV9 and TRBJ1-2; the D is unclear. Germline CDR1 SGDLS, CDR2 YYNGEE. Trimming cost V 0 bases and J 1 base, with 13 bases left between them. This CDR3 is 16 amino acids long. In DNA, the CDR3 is TGTGCCAGCAGCGTAGTAGGAGGGCCTCTTAACTATGGCTACACCTTC. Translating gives CASSVVGGPLNYGYTF.

CDR3 nucleotides: TGTGCCAGCAGCGGGAGATGGACTAGCGGACACCAAGAGACCCAGTACTTC. This encodes CASSGRWTSGHQETQYF. The V call is TRBV5-6, the J call TRBJ2-5, with 10 bases matching TRBD2. The junction had 9 bases not matched to a gene; V was cut back by 4 bases and J by 0 bases. Germline values: CDR1 SGHDT, CDR2 YYEEEE. This CDR3 is built from 17 residues.

As DNA, the CDR3 is TGTGCCAGCAGTTACACATGGACAGATGAAAAACTGTTTTTT. This codes for CASSYTWTDEKLFF. V and J are TRBV6-5 and TRBJ1-4, with a possible D match to TRBD1 (6 bases). Germline CDR1 and CDR2: MNHEY and SVGAGI. The CDR3 has 14 residues. V lost 2 bases and J 6 bases, leaving 10 bases between the germline ends.

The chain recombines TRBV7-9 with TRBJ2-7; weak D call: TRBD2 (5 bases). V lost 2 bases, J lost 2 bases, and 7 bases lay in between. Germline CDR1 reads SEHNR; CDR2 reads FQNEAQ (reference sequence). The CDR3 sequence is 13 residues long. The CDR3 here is CASSLSGTYEQYF. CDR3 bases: TGTGCCAGCAGCTTATCGGGGACCTACGAGCAGTACTTC.

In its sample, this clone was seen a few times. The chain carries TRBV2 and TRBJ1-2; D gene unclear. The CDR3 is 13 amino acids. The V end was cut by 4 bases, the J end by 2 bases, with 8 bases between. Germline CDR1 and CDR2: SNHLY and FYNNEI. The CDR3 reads CASSVLPNYGYTF. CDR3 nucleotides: TGTGCCAGCAGTGTCCTCCCGAACTATGGCTACACCTTC.

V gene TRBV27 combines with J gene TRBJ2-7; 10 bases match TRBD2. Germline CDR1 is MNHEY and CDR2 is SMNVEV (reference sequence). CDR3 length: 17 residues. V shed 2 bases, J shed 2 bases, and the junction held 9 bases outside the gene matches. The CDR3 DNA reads TGTGCCAGCAGTTTAAGGATTAGCGGGAGGACCCCCTACGAGCAGTACTTC. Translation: CASSLRISGRTPYEQYF.

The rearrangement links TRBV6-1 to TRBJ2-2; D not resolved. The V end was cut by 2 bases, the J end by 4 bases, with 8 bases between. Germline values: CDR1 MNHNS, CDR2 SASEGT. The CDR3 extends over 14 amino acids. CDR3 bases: TGTGCCAGCAGTGAATTCTTTCTCACCGGGGAGCTGTTTTTT. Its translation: CASSEFFLTGELFF.

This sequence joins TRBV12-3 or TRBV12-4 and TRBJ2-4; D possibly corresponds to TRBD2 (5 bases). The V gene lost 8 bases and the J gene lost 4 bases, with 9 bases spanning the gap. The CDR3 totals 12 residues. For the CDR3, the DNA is TGTGCCAGCTCTCGGGGAAAAAACATTCAGTACTTC. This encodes CASSRGKNIQYF.

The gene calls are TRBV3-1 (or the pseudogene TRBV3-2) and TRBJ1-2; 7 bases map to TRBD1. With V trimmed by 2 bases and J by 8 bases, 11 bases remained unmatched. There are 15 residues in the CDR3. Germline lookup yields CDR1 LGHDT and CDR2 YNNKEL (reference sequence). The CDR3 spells CASSQQNRGIAGYTF. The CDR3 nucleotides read TGTGCCAGCAGCCAACAAAACAGGGGAATTGCGGGCTACACCTTC.

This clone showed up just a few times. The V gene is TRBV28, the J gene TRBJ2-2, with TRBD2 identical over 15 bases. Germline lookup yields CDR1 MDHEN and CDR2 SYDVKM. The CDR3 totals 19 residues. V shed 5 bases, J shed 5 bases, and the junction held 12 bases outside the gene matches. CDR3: CASSQLRTSGRAGTGELFF. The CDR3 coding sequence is TGTGCCAGCAGTCAGTTGAGGACTAGCGGGAGGGCGGGGACCGGGGAGCTGTTTTTT. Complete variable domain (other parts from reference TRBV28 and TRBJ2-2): DVKVTQSSRYLVKRTGEKVFLECVQDMDHENMFWYRQDPGLGLRLIYFSYDVKMKEKGDIPEGYSVSREKKERFSLILESASTNQTSMYLCASSQLRTSGRAGTGELFFGEGSRLTVL.

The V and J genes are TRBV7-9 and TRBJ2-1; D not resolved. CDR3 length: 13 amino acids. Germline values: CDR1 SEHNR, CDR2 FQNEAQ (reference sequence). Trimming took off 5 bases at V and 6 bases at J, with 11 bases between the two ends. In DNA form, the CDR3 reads TGTGCCAGCAGCCCACCCTGGAGCAATGAGCAGTTCTTC. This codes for CASSPPWSNEQFF.